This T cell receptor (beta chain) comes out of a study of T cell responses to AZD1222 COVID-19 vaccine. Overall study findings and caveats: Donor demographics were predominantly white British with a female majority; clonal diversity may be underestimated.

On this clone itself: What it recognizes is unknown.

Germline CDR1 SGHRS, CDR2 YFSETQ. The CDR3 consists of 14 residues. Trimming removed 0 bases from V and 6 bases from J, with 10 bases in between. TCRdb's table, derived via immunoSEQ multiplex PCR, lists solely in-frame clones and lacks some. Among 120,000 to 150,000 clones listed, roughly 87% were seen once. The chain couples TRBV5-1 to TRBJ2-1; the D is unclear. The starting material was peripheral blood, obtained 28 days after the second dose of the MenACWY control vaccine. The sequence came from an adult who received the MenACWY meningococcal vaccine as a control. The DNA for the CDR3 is TGCGCCAGCAGCTTGGTTGTGGGTAGCAATGAGCAGTTCTTC. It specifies CASSLVVGSNEQFF. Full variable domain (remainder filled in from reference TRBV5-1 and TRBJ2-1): KAGVTQTPRYLIKTRGQQVTLSCSPISGHRSVSWYQQTPGQGLQFLFEYFSETQRNKGNFPGRFSGRQFSNSRSEMNVSTLELGDSALYLCASSLVVGSNEQFFGPGTRLTVL.